The source of this T cell receptor beta chain is a study of CD8+CD57+ T cells in acquired aplastic anemia (dated by TCRdb to between 2018 and 2020). About the full investigation: Extracted DNA from sorted CD4+ and CD8+ cells averaged about 2.9 ug, ranging from about 0.17 to 30 ug. A CD8+CD57+ expansion meant a frequency higher than the mean frequency seen in healthy subjects.

This clonotype has only a few counts. Its target antigen remains unknown. Per-nucleotide qualities are absent, and no much larger clonotype sits a single base away. Beyond this particular receptor, the publication reports: Between patients and healthy controls, no significant difference in CD8+ Simpson's diversity was found (P=0.060). Around 28 CD8+ CDR3 sequences were found to be shared between patients and controls, but these sequences appeared to be highly expressed in patients and within the immunodominant clones of the patients.

Counted from cysteine to phenylalanine, this CDR3 has 17 amino acids. Left in the record is the CDR3 DNA by itself, 51 bases read in frame from the first base. Reading the germline V gene gives CDR1 SGHAT and CDR2 FQNNGV. The germline V and J ends show losses of 0 bases and 2 bases respectively, and no gene match explains 9 bases of the junction. Genomic DNA was used as template for profiling of TCR beta VDJ combinations and CDR3 sequences. TCR repertoire sequencing was run on an Illumina HiSeq 2000. The authors processed their data as follows. Repertoires were assessed using TRBV/TRBJ rearrangement plots, CDR3 size and DJ length profiles, and Simpson's diversity index. Whichever DNA sequence was most abundant in the deep sequencing data was defined as the immunodominant clone. CDR3 amino acid sequences were checked for sharing across subjects and were also compared against the VDJdb database and published repertoires. TCRdb trimmed the raw reads at Q25, called clones with MiXCR and kept productive beta chains. Each record represents a unique CDR3 protein, reported with the most common genes and DNA among its rows. None of the V and J calls come from the authors' own analysis; TCRdb made them. Within this sample are just over 450,000 distinct CDR3 sequences, with around 32% of them counted one time only. 0.8% to 0.85% of the sample rests with the top ten.

Expansion of CD8+CD57+ cells had been shown by flow cytometry in the patients chosen for sequencing. Severe acquired aplastic anemia was diagnosed in all patients according to International Study of Aplastic Anemia and Agranulocytosis and Camitta criteria. No patient had received any therapy when blood was sampled. In this study, sorted CD4+ and CD8+ T cells from the blood of healthy subjects and of severe aplastic anemia patients had their TCR repertoires deep-sequenced. In the USA, patient enrollment took place under clinicaltrials.gov protocols 00001620, 01623167, 00001397, 00071045, 00081523 and 00961064. Ficoll-Paque density gradient centrifugation was used to isolate peripheral blood mononuclear cells. Before DNA extraction, CD4+ and CD8+ T cells were sorted with FACS or magnetic beads.

The sequenced sample consisted of sorted CD4+, CD8+, or CD8+CD57+ T cells (not recorded which) from PBMCs. The source of this sequence is a human donor with aplastic anemia. The sequence is built from TRBV11-2 and TRBJ2-7; TRBD2 aligns with 8 central bases. The bases read TGTGCCAGCAGCTTAGATCGGGGTACAGCGGGGGCCTACGAGCAGTACTTC. Its coded protein is CASSLDRGTAGAYEQYF.